This is a list of T cell receptor beta chains from one sample in a study of blood T cell repertoires in COVID-19. Measured with immunoSEQ multiplex PCR; TCRdb has only the in-frame clones, and not every one. The sample records roughly 38,000 clones, approximately 88% being singletons. The specimen sequenced was peripheral blood. Receptor source: a woman in her 70s with acute or convalescent COVID-19. The CDR3 runs from the conserved cysteine through the conserved F or W. D genes are given only for firm matches. Clone size is stated in some rows and not others, as once, few, many or a class when expanded.

CDR3 protein | CDR3 DNA | J gene | V gene | D gene | clone size
CASSFNRANYGYTF | TGTGCCAGCAGCTTCAACAGAGCCAACTATGGCTACACCTTC | TRBJ1-2 | TRBV5-6 | NA | few
CASSLAGVFYNEQFF | TGTGCCAGCAGCTTAGCGGGAGTGTTTTACAATGAGCAGTTCTTC | TRBJ2-1 | TRBV7-2 | NA | NA
CASEQQPAVAGNQPQHF | TGTGCCAGCGAACAACAGCCAGCAGTTGCCGGCAATCAGCCCCAGCATTTT | TRBJ1-5 | TRBV7-8 | NA | NA
CASSLGDVGNTIYF | TGTGCCAGCAGCTTAGGGGATGTCGGAAACACCATATATTTT | TRBJ1-3 | TRBV5-5 | NA | NA
CASNRQGGEKLFF | TGTGCCAGCAATCGACAGGGCGGGGAAAAACTGTTTTTT | TRBJ1-4 | TRBV14 | TRBD1 | NA
CASSLDRDNEQFF | TGTGCCAGCAGCTTGGACAGGGACAATGAGCAGTTCTTC | TRBJ2-1 | TRBV11-3 | TRBD1 | NA
CASSFGNSYGYTF | TGTGCCAGCAGCTTCGGTAACTCTTATGGCTACACCTTC | TRBJ1-2 | TRBV7-9 | NA | NA
CASSLAPGVAGELFF | TGCGCCAGCAGCTTGGCTCCCGGGGTAGCCGGGGAGCTGTTTTTT | TRBJ2-2 | TRBV5-1 | NA | NA
CATSDPSTSLDTQYF | TGTGCCACCAGTGACCCCTCCACTAGTTTGGATACGCAGTATTTT | TRBJ2-3 | TRBV24-1 | NA | NA
CAIGSGARSEQFF | TGTGCCATCGGTAGCGGGGCCCGCAGTGAGCAGTTCTTC | TRBJ2-1 | TRBV10-3 | TRBD2 | NA
CASSRRGMNEKLFF | TGTGCCAGCAGCCGCAGGGGGATGAATGAAAAACTGTTTTTT | TRBJ1-4 | TRBV5-8 | TRBD1 | NA
CASSGAISTDTQYF | TGTGCCAGCAGCGGAGCCATTAGCACAGATACGCAGTATTTT | TRBJ2-3 | TRBV9 | NA | NA
CASSELRDTPTHSSNTGELFF | TGTGCCAGCAGTGAACTACGGGACACTCCCACCCACTCGTCGAACACCGGGGAGCTGTTTTTT | TRBJ2-2 | TRBV2 | NA | few
CASRKTAGTDTQYF | TGTGCCAGCAGGAAAACAGCGGGCACAGATACGCAGTATTTT | TRBJ2-3 | TRBV6-5 | NA | NA
CASSLAPREQFF | TGTGCCAGCAGCTTAGCGCCGAGGGAGCAGTTCTTC | TRBJ2-1 | TRBV7-2 | NA | NA
CASRGEWTSGRDTQYF | TGCGCCAGCAGAGGGGAATGGACTAGCGGGAGAGATACGCAGTATTTT | TRBJ2-3 | TRBV10-2 | TRBD2 | NA
CASSPLASSGGSYNEQFF | TGTGCCAGCAGCCCATTAGCCTCTAGCGGGGGGTCCTACAATGAGCAGTTCTTC | TRBJ2-1 | TRBV9 | TRBD2 | once
CASRRDRAEAATEAFF | TGTGCCAGCAGACGGGACAGGGCTGAAGCTGCCACTGAAGCTTTCTTT | TRBJ1-1 | TRBV5-8 | TRBD1 | NA
CASNYFTGELFF | TGTGCCAGCAACTATTTCACCGGGGAGCTGTTTTTT | TRBJ2-2 | TRBV12-3/TRBV12-4 | NA | NA
CASSLAGGNTEAFF | TGTGCCAGCAGCTTAGCAGGGGGTAACACTGAAGCTTTCTTT | TRBJ1-1 | TRBV7-8 | NA | NA
CASSLDLQAPAFF | TGTGCCAGCAGCTTAGATCTTCAGGCCCCGGCTTTCTTT | TRBJ1-1 | TRBV11-2 | NA | NA
CASGQGGDEQFF | TGTGCCAGCGGACAGGGCGGCGATGAGCAGTTCTTC | TRBJ2-1 | TRBV28 | TRBD1 | NA
CASSDSGGWGTQYF | TGTGCCAGCAGTGATAGCGGGGGGTGGGGTACGCAGTATTTT | TRBJ2-3 | TRBV27 | TRBD2 | NA
CASSLGPSGGPGTDTQYF | TGTGCCAGCAGCTTAGGGCCTAGCGGGGGGCCCGGCACAGATACGCAGTATTTT | TRBJ2-3 | TRBV7-9 | TRBD2 | NA
CATLAGLAKNIQYF | TGTGCCACTTTAGCGGGGCTAGCCAAAAACATTCAGTACTTC | TRBJ2-4 | TRBV28 | TRBD2 | NA
CASSRQGLGNQPQHF | TGTGCCAGCAGTCGACAGGGTTTGGGCAATCAGCCCCAGCATTTT | TRBJ1-5 | TRBV6-5 | TRBD1 | NA
CASSTWGLNTGELFF | TGCGCCAGCAGTACCTGGGGGCTTAACACCGGGGAGCTGTTTTTT | TRBJ2-2 | TRBV10-1 | NA | few
CASSLAGTGPQGYGYTF | TGCGCCAGCAGCTTGGCCGGGACAGGGCCTCAGGGCTATGGCTACACCTTC | TRBJ1-2 | TRBV5-1 | TRBD1 | NA
CASSLGRTLNTGELFF | TGTGCCAGCAGCTTGGGACGGACTCTGAACACCGGGGAGCTGTTTTTT | TRBJ2-2 | TRBV5-5 | NA | once
CASSQDSVSQYF | TGTGCCAGCAGCCAAGATTCAGTTTCTCAGTACTTC | TRBJ2-5 | TRBV3-1/TRBV3-2 | NA | NA
CASSYSKGQANEKLFF | TGTGCCAGCAGTTACTCGAAGGGACAGGCTAATGAAAAACTGTTTTTT | TRBJ1-4 | TRBV6-2/TRBV6-3 | TRBD1 | once
CASSPDRMNTEAFF | TGTGCCAGCTCACCGGACAGGATGAACACTGAAGCTTTCTTT | TRBJ1-1 | TRBV18 | TRBD1 | NA
CAWSEGPGLSPLHF | TGTGCCTGGAGTGAGGGTCCAGGGCTTTCACCCCTCCACTTT | TRBJ1-6 | TRBV30 | NA | NA
CASTRLASDTQYF | TGTGCCAGCACCCGACTGGCCTCGGATACGCAGTATTTT | TRBJ2-3 | TRBV12-3/TRBV12-4 | NA | NA
CASSELTANEQFF | TGTGCCAGCAGTGAATTAACAGCCAATGAGCAGTTCTTC | TRBJ2-1 | TRBV6-1 | NA | NA
CASSQKAGITEAFF | TGTGCCAGCAGCCAAAAGGCAGGGATCACTGAAGCTTTCTTT | TRBJ1-1 | TRBV14 | NA | once
CASSSGLETQYF | TGTGCCAGCAGTTCGGGACTCGAGACCCAGTACTTC | TRBJ2-5 | TRBV5-4 | NA | NA
CAWTGANSYNEQFF | TGTGCCTGGACAGGGGCAAACTCCTACAATGAGCAGTTCTTC | TRBJ2-1 | TRBV30 | NA | NA
CASKTTRTGKAFF | TGTGCCAGTAAGACAACCCGGACAGGGAAAGCTTTCTTT | TRBJ1-1 | TRBV19 | TRBD1 | NA